What follows is one T cell receptor (beta chain) and its context. CDR1 is SGHNT, CDR2 YYREEE, per germline (reference sequence). V was cut by 4 bases and J by 5 bases, with 13 bases left in between. The CDR3 runs to 14 residues. This entry is derived from a study of siplizumab effects on memory and regulatory T cells. Sequenced by immunoSEQ multiplex PCR; TCRdb stores in-frame clones only, minus some. The sample yields 99,000 or so clones, approximately 94% seen once. The chain has TRBV5-4 and TRBJ2-1; maybe TRBD2 (7 bases). Sample: CD4+ T cells sorted from blood. The sequence was obtained from a human donor in good health. CDR3 protein: CASSGRGGHNEQFF. CDR3 nucleotides: TGTGCCAGCAGCGGGAGGGGGGGCCACAATGAGCAGTTCTTC.